This T cell receptor beta chain was profiled in a study of CD8+CD57+ T cells in acquired aplastic anemia. Template material for TCR beta VDJ and CDR3 profiling consisted of genomic DNA. TCRdb re-called the reads with MiXCR, one entry per CDR3 protein. The data hold 190,000 or so distinct CDR3 sequences, with approximately 60% observed a single time. The CDR3 consists of 14 residues. Trimming left V 7 bases short and J 4 bases short, with 14 bases between. The germline CDR1 and CDR2 sequences are SNHLY and FYNNEI. The sequence came from a human donor in good health. V and J are TRBV2 and TRBJ1-5; D is unresolved. The sample taken for sequencing was sorted CD4+, CD8+, or CD8+CD57+ T cells (not recorded which) from PBMCs. The CDR3 DNA reads as TGTGCCAGCACGGCCTCTCAGAGTAATCAGCCCCAGCATTTT. It translates to CASTASQSNQPQHF.